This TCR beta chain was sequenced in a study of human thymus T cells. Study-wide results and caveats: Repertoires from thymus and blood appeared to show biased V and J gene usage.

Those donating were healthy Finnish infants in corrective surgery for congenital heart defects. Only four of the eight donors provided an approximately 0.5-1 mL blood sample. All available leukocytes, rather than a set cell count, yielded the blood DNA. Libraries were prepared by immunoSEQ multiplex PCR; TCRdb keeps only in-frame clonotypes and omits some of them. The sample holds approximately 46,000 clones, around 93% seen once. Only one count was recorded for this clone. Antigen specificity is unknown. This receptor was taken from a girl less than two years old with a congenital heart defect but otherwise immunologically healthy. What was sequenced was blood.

The chain's CDR3 is CASSSGVFGQPQHF. Written as DNA, the CDR3 is TGTGCCAGCAGTTCAGGGGTCTTTGGGCAGCCCCAGCATTTT. This rearrangement joins TRBV6-6 to TRBJ1-5; perhaps TRBD1 as D (6 bases). This CDR3 comprises 14 residues. In germline, CDR1 is MNHNY, CDR2 SVGAGI (reference sequence). With 4 bases removed from V and 7 bases from J, the gap between germline ends came to 14 bases.